This T cell receptor beta chain was recorded in a study of regulatory T cells in long-lasting Graves disease. To note about this clonotype: Its antigen remains unidentified.

Library construction for TCR beta used iRepertoire HTBI primers and Arm-PCR of CDR3 regions. In TCRdb, the multiplex PCR reads were re-called with MiXCR into one record per CDR3 protein. The profile covers 530,000 or so distinct CDR3 sequences, with 16% appearing a single time and 12% taken by the ten largest. Germline V gives CDR1 SNHLY, CDR2 FYNNEI. The CDR3 extends over 15 amino acids. V shed 4 bases and J shed 2 bases, with 12 bases lying between them. This sample's time point: newly diagnosed GD, antithyroid drugs for less than 3 months. The authors made the TCR library using RNA they extracted from PBMCs. General study findings and limits: New patients shared roughly 1,000 public clonotypes, and persistent patients shared more, with under 3,000. Peripheral blood, not thyroid tissue, was the sole material studied.

The same data also went into a second study, on T cells in Graves' hyperthyroidism and ophthalmopathy. That report notes: Patients with ophthalmopathy were separated from those with stable hyperthyroidism by a 13 V-J model.

The sequencing here drew on peripheral blood mononuclear cells (PBMCs), taken at new diagnosis, from a patient treated with antithyroid drugs. The receptor's source is a man between 18 and 29 years old with Graves disease. This chain joins TRBV2 and TRBJ2-1, with D tentatively TRBD1 (5 bases). CDR3: CASSAQGLPYNEQFF. The DNA of the CDR3 is TGTGCCAGCAGTGCCCAGGGCCTCCCCTACAATGAGCAGTTCTTC.